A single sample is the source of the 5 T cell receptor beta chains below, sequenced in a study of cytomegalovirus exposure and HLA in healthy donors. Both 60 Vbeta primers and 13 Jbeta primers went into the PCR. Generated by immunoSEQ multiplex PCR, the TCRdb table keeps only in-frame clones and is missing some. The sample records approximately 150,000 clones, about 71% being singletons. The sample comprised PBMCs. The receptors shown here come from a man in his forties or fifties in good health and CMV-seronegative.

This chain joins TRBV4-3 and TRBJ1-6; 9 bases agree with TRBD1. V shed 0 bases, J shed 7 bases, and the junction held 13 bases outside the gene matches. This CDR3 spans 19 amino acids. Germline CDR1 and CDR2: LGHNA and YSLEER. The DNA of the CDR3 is TGCGCCAGCAGCCAAGATTCCCTCGGACAGGGGATGAGGAATTCACCCCTCCACTTT. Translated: CASSQDSLGQGMRNSPLHF.

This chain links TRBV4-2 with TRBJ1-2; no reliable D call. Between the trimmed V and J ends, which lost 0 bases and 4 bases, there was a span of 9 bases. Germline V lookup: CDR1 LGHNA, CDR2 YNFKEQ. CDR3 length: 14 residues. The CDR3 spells CASSQEAAVYGYTF. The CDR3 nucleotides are TGTGCCAGCAGCCAAGAAGCTGCCGTCTATGGCTACACCTTC.

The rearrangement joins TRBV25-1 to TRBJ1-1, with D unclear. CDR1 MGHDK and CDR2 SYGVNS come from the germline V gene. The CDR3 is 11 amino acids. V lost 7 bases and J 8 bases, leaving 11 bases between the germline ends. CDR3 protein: CASNEEGEAFF. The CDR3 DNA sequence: TGTGCCAGCAATGAGGAGGGAGAAGCTTTCTTT.

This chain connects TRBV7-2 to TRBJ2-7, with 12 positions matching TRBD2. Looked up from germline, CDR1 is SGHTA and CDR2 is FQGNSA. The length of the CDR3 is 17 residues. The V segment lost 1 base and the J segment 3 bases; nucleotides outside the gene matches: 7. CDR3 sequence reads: CASSLEASGGGLYEQYF. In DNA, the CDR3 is TGTGCCAGCAGCTTAGAGGCTAGCGGGGGGGGTCTCTACGAGCAGTACTTC.

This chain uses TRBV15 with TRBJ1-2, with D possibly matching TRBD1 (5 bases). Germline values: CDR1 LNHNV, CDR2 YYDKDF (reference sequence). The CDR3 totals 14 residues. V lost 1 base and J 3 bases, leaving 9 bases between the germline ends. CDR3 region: CATSRGGGDYGYTF. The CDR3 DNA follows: TGTGCCACCAGCAGAGGGGGGGGAGACTATGGCTACACCTTC.